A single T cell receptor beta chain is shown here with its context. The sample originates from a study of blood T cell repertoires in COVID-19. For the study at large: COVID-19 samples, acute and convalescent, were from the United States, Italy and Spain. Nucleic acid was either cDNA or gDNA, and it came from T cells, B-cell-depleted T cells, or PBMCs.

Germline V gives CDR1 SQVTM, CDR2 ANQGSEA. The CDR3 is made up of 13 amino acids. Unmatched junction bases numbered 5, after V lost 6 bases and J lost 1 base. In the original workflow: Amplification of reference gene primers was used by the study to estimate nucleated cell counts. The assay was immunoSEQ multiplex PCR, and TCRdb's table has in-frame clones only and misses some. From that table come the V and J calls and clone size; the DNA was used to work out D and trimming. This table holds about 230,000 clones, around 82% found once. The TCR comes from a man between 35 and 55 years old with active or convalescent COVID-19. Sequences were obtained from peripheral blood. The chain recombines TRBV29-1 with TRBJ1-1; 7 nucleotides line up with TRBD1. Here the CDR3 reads CSVMGQQNTEAFF. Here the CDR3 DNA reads TGCAGCGTAATGGGACAGCAGAACACTGAAGCTTTCTTT.